Listed here are 2 T cell receptor beta chains from one sample, sequenced in a study of OX40 agonist ivuxolimab in advanced cancers. Measured with immunoSEQ multiplex PCR; TCRdb has only the in-frame clones, and not every one. The table records 50,000 or so clones, approximately 80% of them present only once. This specimen consisted of CD4+ or CD8+ T cells sorted from blood, obtained in a trial of the OX40 agonist ivuxolimab. Every receptor here comes from an adult with an advanced solid tumor such as melanoma, head and neck, liver or kidney cancer.

V gene TRBV6-1 combines with J gene TRBJ2-5; D is possibly TRBD1 (5 bases). CDR1 and CDR2 from the germline V gene are MNHNS and SASEGT. V shed 3 bases and J shed 5 bases, with 13 bases lying between them. The CDR3 is 14 amino acids. Here the CDR3 DNA reads TGTGCCAGCAGTGAGCAAGGGGTGGCCGAGACCCAGTACTTC. Translation: CASSEQGVAETQYF.

V is TRBV19 and J is TRBJ1-5, with D possibly being TRBD1 (6 bases). The CDR3 totals 16 residues. The V and J ends lost 4 bases and 2 bases respectively, with 15 bases between them. From germline, CDR1 is LNHDA and CDR2 SQIVND (reference sequence). The CDR3 sequence is CASSKLQGIGNQPQHF. DNA of the CDR3: TGTGCCAGTAGTAAACTACAGGGAATAGGCAATCAGCCCCAGCATTTT.